These 10 T cell receptor beta chains came from one sample sequenced in a study of Ad26.COV2.S vaccination and SARS-CoV-2 variants. Treatment reported: around 19 received Ad26.COV2.S at low or high dose, single or two shots; about 5 received placebo; per-sample allocation not given. Sampling took place 63 days after the first vaccine or placebo injection. Measured with immunoSEQ multiplex PCR; TCRdb has only the in-frame clones, and not every one. Of around 450,000 clones listed, approximately 89% are singletons. The sample here was peripheral blood, taken in a trial of Ad26.COV2.S vaccine versus placebo. These receptors were taken from a person between 18 and 59 years old who received the Ad26.COV2.S COVID-19 vaccine or a placebo.

This chain links TRBV2 with TRBJ2-7; D might be TRBD2 (7 bases). The length of the CDR3 is 14 residues. Germline V gene sequence: CDR1 SNHLY, CDR2 FYNNEI. V was pared by 11 bases and J by 2 bases, with 19 bases between. Here the CDR3 DNA reads TGTGCCGCAGGGGCGGGAGCCTGGCCCTACGAGCAGTACGTC. It translates to CAAGAGAWPYEQYV.

This chain connects TRBV7-8 to TRBJ2-1, with TRBD1 matching 9 bases. The germline CDR1 and CDR2 sequences are SGHVS and FQNEAQ. V shed 4 bases, J shed 12 bases, and the junction held 13 bases outside the gene matches. This CDR3 has 15 residues. Here the CDR3 reads CASSSAGTGLEGQFF. The CDR3 nucleotides are TGTGCCAGCAGCTCCGCCGGGACAGGGCTCGAGGGGCAGTTCTTC.

The V and J genes are TRBV19 and TRBJ2-7, with 7 positions matching TRBD1. Trimming removed 5 bases from V and 3 bases from J; junction bases left unmatched: 10. Germline V lookup: CDR1 LNHDA, CDR2 SQIVND (reference sequence). CDR3 length: 15 amino acids. The CDR3 loop reads CASSPTARDSYEQYF. Written as DNA, the CDR3 is TGTGCCAGTAGTCCGACAGCCCGGGACAGCTACGAGCAGTACTTC. Full variable domain (rest looked up from reference TRBV19 and TRBJ2-7): DGGITQSPKYLFRKEGQNVTLSCEQNLNHDAMYWYRQDPGQGLRLIYYSQIVNDFQKGDIAEGYSVSREKKESFPLTVTSAQKNPTAFYLCASSPTARDSYEQYFGPGTRLTVT.

The chain is built from TRBV5-1 and TRBJ1-5, with D possibly TRBD1 on 5 matching bases. The germline V gene has CDR1 SGHRS and CDR2 YFSETQ. The CDR3 sequence is 16 residues long. Between the trimmed V and J ends, which lost 5 bases and 0 bases, there was a span of 15 bases. CDR3 nucleotides: TGCGCCAGCAGACCAGGGACCGACGATAGCAATCAGCCCCAGCATTTT. Its protein is CASRPGTDDSNQPQHF.

The chain carries TRBV2 and TRBJ2-3, with 8 bases that match TRBD1. The germline CDR1 and CDR2 sequences are SNHLY and FYNNEI. The CDR3 has 15 residues. V lost 4 bases to trimming and J lost 3 bases; unmatched junction nucleotides: 6. CDR3 amino acids: CASSARQGITDTQYF. The CDR3 DNA reads TGTGCCAGCAGTGCCAGACAGGGGATAACAGATACGCAGTATTTT.

The chain couples TRBV7-9 to TRBJ2-5; TRBD1 matches at 8 bases. There are 16 residues in the CDR3. Germline V lookup: CDR1 SEHNR, CDR2 FQNEAQ (reference sequence). Trimming removed 2 bases from V and 2 bases from J; junction bases left unmatched: 7. The CDR3 DNA reads as TGTGCCAGCAGCTTAATAGGGACAGGCAATCAAGAGACCCAGTACTTC. Translated: CASSLIGTGNQETQYF.

This chain uses TRBV9 with TRBJ2-5; D is possibly TRBD2 (7 bases). Germline CDR1 is SGDLS and CDR2 is YYNGEE. V shed 3 bases and J shed 5 bases, with 17 bases lying between them. The CDR3 totals 15 residues. CDR3 region: CASSALGGGGETQYF. DNA of the CDR3: TGTGCCAGCAGCGCCCTTGGGGGGGGCGGGGAGACCCAGTACTTC.

This chain joins TRBV9 and TRBJ1-3; no clear D gene. The CDR3 is 15 residues long. Germline CDR1 is SGDLS and CDR2 is YYNGEE. V shed 1 base and J shed 3 bases, with 11 bases lying between them. This CDR3 is CASSVFGVGGNTIYF. The CDR3 DNA reads TGTGCCAGCAGCGTATTCGGGGTCGGTGGAAACACCATATATTTT.

V is TRBV6-5 and J is TRBJ1-2; no firm D call. CDR3 length: 14 residues. Deletions cut 0 bases from V and 6 bases from J, with 11 bases between. The germline V gene encodes CDR1 MNHEY and CDR2 SVGAGI. CDR3 bases: TGTGCCAGCAGTTACTCCCCGGCTCAACATGGCTACACCTTC. This sequence encodes CASSYSPAQHGYTF.

The genes are TRBV10-3 and TRBJ2-1; no clear D gene. The germline gives CDR1 ENHRY, CDR2 SYGVKD. The CDR3 runs 15 residues. Trimming stripped 3 bases from V and 2 bases from J, with 11 bases between. CDR3 loop: CAISDGDPAYNEQFF. The CDR3 DNA sequence: TGTGCCATCAGTGATGGGGATCCGGCCTACAATGAGCAGTTCTTC.